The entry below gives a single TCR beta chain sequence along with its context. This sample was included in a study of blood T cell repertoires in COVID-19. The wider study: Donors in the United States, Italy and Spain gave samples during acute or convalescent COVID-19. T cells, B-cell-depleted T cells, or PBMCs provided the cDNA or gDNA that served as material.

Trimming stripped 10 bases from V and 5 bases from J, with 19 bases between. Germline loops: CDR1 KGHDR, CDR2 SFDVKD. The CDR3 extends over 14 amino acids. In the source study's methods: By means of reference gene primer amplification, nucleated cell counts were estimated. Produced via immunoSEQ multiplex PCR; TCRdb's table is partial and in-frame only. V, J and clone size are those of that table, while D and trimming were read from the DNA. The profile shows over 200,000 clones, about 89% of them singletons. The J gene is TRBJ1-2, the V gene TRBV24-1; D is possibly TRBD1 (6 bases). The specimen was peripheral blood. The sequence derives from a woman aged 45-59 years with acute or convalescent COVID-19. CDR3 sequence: CATHGEGEGYGYTF. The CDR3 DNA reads TGTGCCACACATGGAGAGGGGGAAGGGTATGGCTACACCTTC.